This entry describes one TCR beta chain. This sample was taken from a study of technical replicates of blood from a few donors. Sequencing was performed with immunoSEQ multiplex PCR; in TCRdb, only in-frame clones are kept and a portion is missing. In the table there are tens of thousands of clones, about 93% of which are singletons. Germline loops: CDR1 LNHDA, CDR2 SQIVND (reference sequence). CDR3 size: 14 residues. V shed 4 bases and J shed 1 base, with 10 bases lying between them. Input material: T cells isolated from PBMCs. This receptor was obtained from a human donor in good health. The genes are TRBV19 and TRBJ1-1; perhaps TRBD1 as D (5 bases). CDR3 DNA: TGTGCCAGTAGTAGAGGACACAAGAACACTGAAGCTTTCTTT. This translates into CASSRGHKNTEAFF.